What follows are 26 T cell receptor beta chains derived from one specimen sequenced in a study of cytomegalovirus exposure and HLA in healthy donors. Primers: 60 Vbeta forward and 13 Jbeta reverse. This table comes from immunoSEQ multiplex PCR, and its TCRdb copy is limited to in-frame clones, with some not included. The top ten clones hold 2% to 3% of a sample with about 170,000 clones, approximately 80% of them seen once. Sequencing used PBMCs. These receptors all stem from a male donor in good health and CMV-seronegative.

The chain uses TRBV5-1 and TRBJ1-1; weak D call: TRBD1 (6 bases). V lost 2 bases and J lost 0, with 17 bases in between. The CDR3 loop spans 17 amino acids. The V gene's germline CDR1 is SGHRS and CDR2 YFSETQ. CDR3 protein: CASSLVTGLQMNTEAFF. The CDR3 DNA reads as TGCGCCAGCAGCTTAGTGACAGGTCTGCAAATGAACACTGAAGCTTTCTTT.

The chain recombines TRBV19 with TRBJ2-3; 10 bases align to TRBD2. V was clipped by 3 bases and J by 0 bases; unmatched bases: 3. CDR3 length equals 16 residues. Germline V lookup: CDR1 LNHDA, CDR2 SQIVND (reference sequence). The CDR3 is CASSIPSGGSTDTQYF. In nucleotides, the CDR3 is TGTGCCAGTAGTATTCCTAGCGGGGGTAGCACAGATACGCAGTATTTT. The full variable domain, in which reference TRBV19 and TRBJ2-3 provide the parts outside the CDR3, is DGGITQSPKYLFRKEGQNVTLSCEQNLNHDAMYWYRQDPGQGLRLIYYSQIVNDFQKGDIAEGYSVSREKKESFPLTVTSAQKNPTAFYLCASSIPSGGSTDTQYFGPGTRLTVL.

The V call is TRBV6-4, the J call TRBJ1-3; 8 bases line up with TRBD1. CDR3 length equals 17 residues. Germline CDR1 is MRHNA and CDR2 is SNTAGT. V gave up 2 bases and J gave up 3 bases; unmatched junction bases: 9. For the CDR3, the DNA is TGTGCCAGCAGTGACCGGCAAAACAGGGGGATTGGAAACACCATATATTTT. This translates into CASSDRQNRGIGNTIYF.

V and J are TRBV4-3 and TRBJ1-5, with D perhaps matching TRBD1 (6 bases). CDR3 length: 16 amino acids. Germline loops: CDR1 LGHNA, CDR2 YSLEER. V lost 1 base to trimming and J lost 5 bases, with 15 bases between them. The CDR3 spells CASSQGTARVDQPQHF. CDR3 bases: TGCGCCAGCAGCCAAGGGACAGCCCGAGTTGATCAGCCCCAGCATTTT.

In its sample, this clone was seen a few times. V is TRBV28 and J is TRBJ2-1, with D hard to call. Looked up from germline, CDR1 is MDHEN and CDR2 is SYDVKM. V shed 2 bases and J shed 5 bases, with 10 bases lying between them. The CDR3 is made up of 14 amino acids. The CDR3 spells CASSLGAYNNEQFF. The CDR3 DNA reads TGTGCCAGCAGTTTAGGAGCGTATAACAATGAGCAGTTCTTC.

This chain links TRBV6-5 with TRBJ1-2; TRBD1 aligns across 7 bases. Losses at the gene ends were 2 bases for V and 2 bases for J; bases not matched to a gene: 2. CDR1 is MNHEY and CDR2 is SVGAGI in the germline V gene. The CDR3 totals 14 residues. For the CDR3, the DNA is TGTGCCAGCAGTTACGACAGGGACAACTATGGCTACACCTTC. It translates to CASSYDRDNYGYTF.

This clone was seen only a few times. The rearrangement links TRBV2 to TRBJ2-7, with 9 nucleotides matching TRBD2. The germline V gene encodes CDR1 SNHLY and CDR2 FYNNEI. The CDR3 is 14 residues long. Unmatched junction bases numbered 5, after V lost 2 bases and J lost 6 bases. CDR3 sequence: CASSELRGGFEQYF. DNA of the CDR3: TGTGCCAGCAGTGAATTGCGGGGGGGATTCGAGCAGTACTTC.

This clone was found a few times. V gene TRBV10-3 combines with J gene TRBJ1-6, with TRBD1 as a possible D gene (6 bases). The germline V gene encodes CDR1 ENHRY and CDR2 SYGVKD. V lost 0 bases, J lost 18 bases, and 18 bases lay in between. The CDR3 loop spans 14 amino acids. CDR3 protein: CAISESGGTPAHHF. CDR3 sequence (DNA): TGTGCCATCAGTGAGTCGGGGGGGACACCAGCCCACCACTTT.

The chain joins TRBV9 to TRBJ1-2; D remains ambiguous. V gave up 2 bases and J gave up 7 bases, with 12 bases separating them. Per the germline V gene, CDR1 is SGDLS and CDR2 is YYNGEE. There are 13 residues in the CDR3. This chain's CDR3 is CASSVGSLGGYTF. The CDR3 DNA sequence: TGTGCCAGCAGCGTTGGGAGTTTAGGTGGCTACACCTTC.

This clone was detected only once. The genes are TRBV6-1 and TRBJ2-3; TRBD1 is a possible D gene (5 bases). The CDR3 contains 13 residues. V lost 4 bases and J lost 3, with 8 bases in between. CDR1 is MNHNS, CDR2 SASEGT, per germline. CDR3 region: CASSGTKTDTQYF. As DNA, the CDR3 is TGTGCCAGCAGTGGGACAAAAACAGATACGCAGTATTTT.

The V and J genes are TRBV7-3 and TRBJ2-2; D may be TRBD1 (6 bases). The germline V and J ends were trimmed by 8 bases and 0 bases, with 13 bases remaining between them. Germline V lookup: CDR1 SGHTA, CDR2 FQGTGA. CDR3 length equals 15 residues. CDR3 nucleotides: TGTGCCAGCGAACCGGGACAACCGAACACCGGGGAGCTGTTTTTT. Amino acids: CASEPGQPNTGELFF.

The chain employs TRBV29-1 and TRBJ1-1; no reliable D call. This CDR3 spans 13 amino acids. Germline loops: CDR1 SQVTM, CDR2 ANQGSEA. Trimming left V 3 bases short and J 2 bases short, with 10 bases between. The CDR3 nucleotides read TGCAGCGTTGAGGAACAGATAAACACTGAAGCTTTCTTT. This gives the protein CSVEEQINTEAFF.

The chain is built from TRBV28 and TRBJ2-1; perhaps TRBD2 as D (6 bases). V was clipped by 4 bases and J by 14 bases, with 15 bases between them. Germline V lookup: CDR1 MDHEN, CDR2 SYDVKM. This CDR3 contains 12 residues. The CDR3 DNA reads TGTGCCAGCAGTTCAGATCGGGGGAATAAGTTCTTC. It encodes CASSSDRGNKFF.

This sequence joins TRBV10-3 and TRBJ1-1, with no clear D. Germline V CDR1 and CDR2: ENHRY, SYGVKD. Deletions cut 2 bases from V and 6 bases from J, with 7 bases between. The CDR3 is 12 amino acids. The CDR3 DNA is TGTGCCATCAGTGAGAACGGGGCTGAAGCTTTCTTT. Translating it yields CAISENGAEAFF.

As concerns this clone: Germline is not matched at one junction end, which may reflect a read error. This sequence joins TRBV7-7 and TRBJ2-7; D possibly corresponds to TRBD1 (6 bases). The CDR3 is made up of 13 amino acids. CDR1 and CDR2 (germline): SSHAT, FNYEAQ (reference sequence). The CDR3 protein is CASSLDRTAEQYF. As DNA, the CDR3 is TGTGCTAGCAGCTTAGACAGGACAGCCGAGCAGTACTTC.

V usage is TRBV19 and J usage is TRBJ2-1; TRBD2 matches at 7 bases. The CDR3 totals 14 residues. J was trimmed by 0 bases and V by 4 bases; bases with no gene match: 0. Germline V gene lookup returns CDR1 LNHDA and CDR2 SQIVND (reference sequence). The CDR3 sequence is CASSTGGSYNEQFF. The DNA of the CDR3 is TGTGCCAGTAGTACGGGGGGCTCCTACAATGAGCAGTTCTTC. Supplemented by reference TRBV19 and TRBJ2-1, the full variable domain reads DGGITQSPKYLFRKEGQNVTLSCEQNLNHDAMYWYRQDPGQGLRLIYYSQIVNDFQKGDIAEGYSVSREKKESFPLTVTSAQKNPTAFYLCASSTGGSYNEQFFGPGTRLTVL.

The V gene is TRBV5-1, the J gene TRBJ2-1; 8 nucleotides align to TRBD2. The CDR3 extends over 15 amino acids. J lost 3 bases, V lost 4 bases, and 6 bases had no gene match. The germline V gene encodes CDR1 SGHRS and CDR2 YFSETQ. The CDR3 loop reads CASSRSGLDYNEQFF. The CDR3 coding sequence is TGCGCCAGCAGCAGGTCGGGACTAGACTACAATGAGCAGTTCTTC.

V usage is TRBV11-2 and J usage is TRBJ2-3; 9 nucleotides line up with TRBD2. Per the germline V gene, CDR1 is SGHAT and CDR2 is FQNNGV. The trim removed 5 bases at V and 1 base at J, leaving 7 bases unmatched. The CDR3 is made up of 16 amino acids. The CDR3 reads CASSLLRTSGTDTQYF. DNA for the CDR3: TGTGCCAGCAGCCTATTACGGACTAGCGGCACAGATACGCAGTATTTT.

CDR3: CASSRALTGNQPQHF. CDR3 nucleotide sequence: TGTGCCAGCAGCCGCGCGCTGACAGGCAATCAGCCCCAGCATTTT. The gene calls are TRBV16 and TRBJ1-5; possible D gene TRBD1, 5 bases. V shed 4 bases and J shed 2 bases, with 12 bases lying between them. This CDR3 has 15 amino acids. Germline CDR1 is KGHSY and CDR2 is FQNENV.

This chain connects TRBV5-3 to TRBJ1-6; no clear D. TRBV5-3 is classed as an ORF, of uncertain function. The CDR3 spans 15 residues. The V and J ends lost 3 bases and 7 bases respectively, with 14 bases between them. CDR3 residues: CARSSLGLWNSPLHF. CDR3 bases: TGTGCCAGAAGCTCCTTGGGCCTGTGGAATTCACCCCTCCACTTT.

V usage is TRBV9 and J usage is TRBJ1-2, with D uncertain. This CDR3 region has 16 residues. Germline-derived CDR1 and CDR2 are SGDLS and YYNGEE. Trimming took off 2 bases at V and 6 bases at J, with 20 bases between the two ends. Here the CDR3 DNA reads TGTGCCAGCAGCGTGTCCCTGGACGGAGGACTGAATGGCTACACCTTC. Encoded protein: CASSVSLDGGLNGYTF. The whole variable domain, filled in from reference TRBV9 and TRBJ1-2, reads DSGVTQTPKHLITATGQRVTLRCSPRSGDLSVYWYQQSLDQGLQFLIQYYNGEERAKGNILERFSAQQFPDLHSELNLSSLELGDSALYFCASSVSLDGGLNGYTFGSGTRLTVV.

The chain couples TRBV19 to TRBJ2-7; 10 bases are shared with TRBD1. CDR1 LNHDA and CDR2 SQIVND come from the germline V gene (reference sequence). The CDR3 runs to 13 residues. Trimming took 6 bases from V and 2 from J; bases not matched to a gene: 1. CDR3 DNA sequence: TGTGCCAGTAGGGGACAGGGGACCTACGAGCAGTACTTC. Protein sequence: CASRGQGTYEQYF.

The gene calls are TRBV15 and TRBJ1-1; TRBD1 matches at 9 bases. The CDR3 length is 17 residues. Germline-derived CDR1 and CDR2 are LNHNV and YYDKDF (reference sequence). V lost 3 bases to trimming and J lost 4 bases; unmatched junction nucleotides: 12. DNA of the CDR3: TGTGCCACCAGCAGCCCCGGGACAGGGTTAGATGGCACTGAAGCTTTCTTT. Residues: CATSSPGTGLDGTEAFF.

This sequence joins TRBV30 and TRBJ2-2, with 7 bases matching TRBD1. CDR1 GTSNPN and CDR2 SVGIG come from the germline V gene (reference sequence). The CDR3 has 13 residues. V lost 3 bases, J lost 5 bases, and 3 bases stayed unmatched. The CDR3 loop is CAWRTGLTGELFF. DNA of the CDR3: TGTGCCTGGAGGACAGGGCTTACCGGGGAGCTGTTTTTT.

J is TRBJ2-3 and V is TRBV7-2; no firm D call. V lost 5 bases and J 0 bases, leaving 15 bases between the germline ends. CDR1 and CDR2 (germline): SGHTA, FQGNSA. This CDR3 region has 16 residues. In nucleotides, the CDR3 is TGTGCCAGCAGCCATTCCCCAAAAACTAGCACAGATACGCAGTATTTT. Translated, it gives CASSHSPKTSTDTQYF.

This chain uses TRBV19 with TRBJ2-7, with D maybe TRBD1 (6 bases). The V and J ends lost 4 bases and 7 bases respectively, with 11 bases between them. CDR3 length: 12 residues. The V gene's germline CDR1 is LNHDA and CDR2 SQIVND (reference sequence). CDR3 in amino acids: CASSTFRGEQYF. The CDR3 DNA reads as TGTGCCAGTAGTACCTTTAGGGGGGAGCAGTACTTC.